The 8 T cell receptor beta chains presented below share a single source sample, sequenced in a study of long-term antiretroviral therapy in people with HIV. Survey-level resolution applied to immunoSEQ assay v3.0. Repertoires were generated with immunoSEQ multiplex PCR, while TCRdb's copy carries only in-frame clones and drops some. The sample has about 23,000 clones; 85% are singletons. This specimen consisted of unsorted PBMCs, obtained 1.6 years after starting antiretroviral therapy. The receptor set was obtained from a man in his forties or fifties with HIV.

J is TRBJ1-1 and V is TRBV4-1, with D perhaps TRBD1 (5 bases). This CDR3 has 14 amino acids. Between the trimmed V and J ends, which lost 1 base and 6 bases, there was a span of 12 bases. The germline V gene encodes CDR1 MGHRA and CDR2 YSYEKL. The CDR3 protein is CASSQGQWGAEAFF. In DNA form, the CDR3 reads TGCGCCAGCAGCCAAGGACAGTGGGGAGCTGAAGCTTTCTTT.

The V call is TRBV5-1, the J call TRBJ2-3; TRBD2 agrees at 13 bases. Losses at the gene ends were 4 bases for V and 4 bases for J; bases not matched to a gene: 6. Germline CDR1 is SGHRS and CDR2 is YFSETQ. The CDR3 is 16 residues long. DNA of the CDR3: TGCGCCAGCAGCCCTTGGACTAGCGGGGGCGCAGATACGCAGTATTTT. This encodes CASSPWTSGGADTQYF.

V usage is TRBV19 and J usage is TRBJ1-1; the D is unclear. The CDR3 extends over 11 amino acids. V dropped 10 bases and J dropped 5 bases, with 11 bases sitting between them. Germline CDR1 and CDR2: LNHDA and SQIVND (reference sequence). CDR3 sequence: CATAGSTEAFF. CDR3 sequence (DNA): TGTGCCACCGCGGGGAGTACTGAAGCTTTCTTT.

This clone was detected once. The rearrangement uses TRBV29-1 and TRBJ2-2; the match to TRBD1 covers 8 bases. Losses at the gene ends were 6 bases for V and 2 bases for J; bases not matched to a gene: 5. CDR3 length equals 14 residues. Germline V lookup: CDR1 SQVTM, CDR2 ANQGSEA. CDR3: CSVLDRVNTGELFF. For the CDR3, the DNA is TGCAGCGTCCTGGACAGGGTAAACACCGGGGAGCTGTTTTTT.

The CDR3 bases are TGTGCCAGCAGCTGGGGGGGTGGAGATGAGCAGTTCTTC. Amino acid sequence: CASSWGGGDEQFF. The chain links TRBV5-6 to TRBJ2-1; TRBD2 matches 7 bases. The junction had 5 bases not matched to a gene; V was cut back by 3 bases and J by 8 bases. CDR1 and CDR2 (germline): SGHDT, YYEEEE. This CDR3 has 13 residues.

A few counts support this clone. This chain uses TRBV7-8 with TRBJ1-1; a possible D gene is TRBD1 (6 bases). The CDR3 length is 16 residues. V lost 2 bases and J 1 base, leaving 14 bases between the germline ends. The germline V gene has CDR1 SGHVS and CDR2 FQNEAQ. Here the CDR3 DNA reads TGTGCCAGCAGCTTATACTGGACAGCGACGAACACTGAAGCTTTCTTT. Amino acids: CASSLYWTATNTEAFF.

V gene TRBV15 combines with J gene TRBJ2-1, with 12 positions matching TRBD2. The CDR3 extends over 17 amino acids. V lost 0 bases to trimming and J lost 2 bases; unmatched junction nucleotides: 2. Germline CDR1 is LNHNV and CDR2 is YYDKDF (reference sequence). The CDR3 nucleotides read TGTGCCACCAGCAGAGAAAGGACTAGCGGGGCCTACAATGAGCAGTTCTTC. It encodes CATSRERTSGAYNEQFF.

This sequence joins TRBV5-1 and TRBJ2-1, with D tentatively TRBD1 (5 bases). Germline CDR1 reads SGHRS; CDR2 reads YFSETQ. The CDR3 is 15 amino acids. The ends were cut back, 0 bases at V and 2 bases at J, with 9 bases in the middle. In nucleotides, the CDR3 is TGCGCCAGCAGCTTGGAGGGGTTGACCTACAATGAGCAGTTCTTC. Translating it yields CASSLEGLTYNEQFF.